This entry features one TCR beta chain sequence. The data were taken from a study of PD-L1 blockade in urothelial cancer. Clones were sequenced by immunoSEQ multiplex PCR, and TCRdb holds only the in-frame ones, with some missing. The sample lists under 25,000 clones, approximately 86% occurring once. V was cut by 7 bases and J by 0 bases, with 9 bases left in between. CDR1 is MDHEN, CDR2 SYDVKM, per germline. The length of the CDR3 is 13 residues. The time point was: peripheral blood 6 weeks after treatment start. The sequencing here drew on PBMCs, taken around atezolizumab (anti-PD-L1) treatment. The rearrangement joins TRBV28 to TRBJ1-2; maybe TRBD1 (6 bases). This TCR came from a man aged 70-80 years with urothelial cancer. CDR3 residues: CASNEGANYGYTF. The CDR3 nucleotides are TGTGCCAGCAACGAGGGGGCTAACTATGGCTACACCTTC.